These 18 T cell receptor beta chains share one sample of origin, sequenced in a study of cytomegalovirus exposure and HLA in healthy donors. PCR was performed using 60 Vbeta and 13 Jbeta primers. Generated by immunoSEQ multiplex PCR, the TCRdb table keeps only in-frame clones and is missing some. The table has fewer than 200,000 clones, 80% to 90% seen once. The material sequenced was PBMCs. The receptors stem from a man aged 40-55 years in good health and CMV-seropositive.

J is TRBJ1-4 and V is TRBV9; TRBD1 aligns across 8 bases. From germline, CDR1 is SGDLS and CDR2 YYNGEE. V lost 3 bases, J lost 4 bases, and 2 bases stayed unmatched. This CDR3 has 14 residues. CDR3 coding DNA: TGTGCCAGCAGCGGGGGGACAGGTAATGAAAAACTGTTTTTT. Translated: CASSGGTGNEKLFF. The variable domain in full, completed from reference TRBV9 and TRBJ1-4, reads DSGVTQTPKHLITATGQRVTLRCSPRSGDLSVYWYQQSLDQGLQFLIQYYNGEERAKGNILERFSAQQFPDLHSELNLSSLELGDSALYFCASSGGTGNEKLFFGSGTQLSVL.

The V call is TRBV10-1, the J call TRBJ2-1; D ambiguous. V gave up 4 bases and J gave up 2 bases, with 3 bases separating them. The CDR3 loop spans 12 amino acids. Per the germline V gene, CDR1 is WNHNN and CDR2 is SYGVQD (reference sequence). This CDR3 is CASSVTYNEQFF. DNA for the CDR3: TGCGCCAGCAGTGTTACCTACAATGAGCAGTTCTTC.

This clone was counted a few times. This rearrangement joins TRBV28 to TRBJ1-2; TRBD1 is a possible D gene (6 bases). Germline V CDR1 and CDR2: MDHEN, SYDVKM. The CDR3 has 13 residues. V was trimmed by 2 bases and J by 4 bases, leaving 8 bases between them. In DNA, the CDR3 is TGTGCCAGCAGTTTAGGGACACTCTATGGCTACACCTTC. Residues: CASSLGTLYGYTF.

This chain uses TRBV30 with TRBJ1-6; D is perhaps TRBD1 (5 bases). CDR3 size: 15 residues. Germline lookup yields CDR1 GTSNPN and CDR2 SVGIG (reference sequence). The germline V and J ends were trimmed by 2 bases and 7 bases, with 15 bases remaining between them. Here the CDR3 DNA reads TGTGCCTGGAGTCCGGGGGGAAGACCAAATTCACCCCTCCACTTT. Amino acids: CAWSPGGRPNSPLHF.

The CDR3 protein is CASSPLTNNEQFF. The CDR3 DNA reads as TGTGCCAGCTCACCACTAACAAACAATGAGCAGTTCTTC. This chain uses TRBV18 with TRBJ2-1; D call uncertain. V gave up 1 base and J gave up 5 bases, with 6 bases separating them. CDR1 is KGHSH and CDR2 is LQKENI in the germline V gene. This CDR3 has 13 amino acids.

The chain uses TRBV25-1 and TRBJ2-3, with TRBD2 identical over 11 bases. This CDR3 is 18 amino acids long. V lost 3 bases to trimming and J lost 2 bases; unmatched junction nucleotides: 10. In germline, CDR1 is MGHDK, CDR2 SYGVNS. CDR3 DNA sequence: TGTGCCAGCAGTGACGCCACGCTAGCGGGAGGTCTCACAGATACGCAGTATTTT. Its protein is CASSDATLAGGLTDTQYF.

The rearrangement joins TRBV7-2 to TRBJ1-2; tentative D call: TRBD1 (6 bases). V dropped 3 bases and J dropped 5 bases, with 13 bases sitting between them. This CDR3 is built from 14 residues. Germline V CDR1 and CDR2: SGHTA, FQGNSA. DNA for the CDR3: TGTGCCAGCAGCTTCACCCAGGGACAATATGGCTACACCTTC. Translation: CASSFTQGQYGYTF. The whole variable domain, remainder taken from reference TRBV7-2 and TRBJ1-2, is GAGVSQSPSNKVTEKGKDVELRCDPISGHTALYWYRQSLGQGLEFLIYFQGNSAPDKSGLPSDRFSAERTGGSVSTLTIQRTQQEDSAVYLCASSFTQGQYGYTFGSGTRLTVV.

This chain connects TRBV4-1 to TRBJ1-5; no definite D call. CDR3 length equals 16 residues. The germline V gene has CDR1 MGHRA and CDR2 YSYEKL. The V end lost 0 bases, the J end lost 6 bases, and 15 bases lay between the germline ends. In DNA, the CDR3 is TGCGCCAGCAGCCAAGAAGAAGGGAGGGTCGCTCAGCCCCAGCATTTT. This translates into CASSQEEGRVAQPQHF.

This clone was counted a few times. The CDR3 spells CSVEDWTSGRDEQYF. Written as DNA, the CDR3 is TGCAGCGTTGAAGACTGGACTAGCGGGAGGGACGAGCAGTACTTC. The V gene is TRBV29-1, the J gene TRBJ2-7; 15 bases are a match to TRBD2. Trimming removed 0 bases from V and 5 bases from J; junction bases left unmatched: 2. The CDR3 loop spans 15 amino acids. The germline V gene encodes CDR1 SQVTM and CDR2 ANQGSEA.

V gene TRBV27 combines with J gene TRBJ2-5, with TRBD1 matching over 8 bases. The CDR3 is made up of 13 amino acids. Trimming at V came to 8 bases and at J to 5 bases, leaving 7 bases not matched to a gene. Looked up from germline, CDR1 is MNHEY and CDR2 is SMNVEV (reference sequence). CDR3 sequence reads: CASRRTGRETQYF. Written as DNA, the CDR3 is TGTGCCAGCCGTCGGACAGGGAGGGAGACCCAGTACTTC.

Only one count was recorded for this clone. V is TRBV15 and J is TRBJ2-7; TRBD2 matches 10 bases. The CDR3 has 18 amino acids. Germline V CDR1 and CDR2: LNHNV, YYDKDF (reference sequence). V shed 0 bases and J 1 base; nucleotides not matched to a gene: 9. CDR3 bases: TGTGCCACCAGCAGAGATCCGGCACTAGCGGGACAATCCTACGAGCAGTACTTC. Encoded protein: CATSRDPALAGQSYEQYF.

This clone was detected once. Here the CDR3 reads CASSLVGGYEQYF. DNA of the CDR3: TGCGCCAGCAGCTTGGTGGGAGGCTACGAGCAGTACTTC. This sequence joins TRBV5-1 and TRBJ2-7; D possibly corresponds to TRBD2 (6 bases). With 0 bases removed from V and 3 bases from J, the gap between germline ends came to 7 bases. This CDR3 contains 13 residues. Germline V gene sequence: CDR1 SGHRS, CDR2 YFSETQ.

The V and J genes are TRBV2 and TRBJ1-3, with D possibly matching TRBD1 (6 bases). CDR3 length: 15 amino acids. Per germline, CDR1 SNHLY and CDR2 FYNNEI. Trimming pared 7 bases from V and 4 bases from J, leaving 17 bases between. In DNA, the CDR3 is TGTGCCAGCATCCTGGACAGCCGTCCAGGAAACACCATATATTTT. Translating it yields CASILDSRPGNTIYF.

In its sample, this clone was seen a few times. This chain uses TRBV7-9 with TRBJ1-4; D is unresolved. The V end lost 5 bases, the J end lost 1 base, and 11 bases lay between the germline ends. The CDR3 spans 15 residues. Per germline, CDR1 SEHNR and CDR2 FQNEAQ (reference sequence). The CDR3 DNA is TGTGCCAGCAGCGTAGGCCTAGGAACTAATGAAAAACTGTTTTTT. Protein product: CASSVGLGTNEKLFF.

V usage is TRBV7-9 and J usage is TRBJ1-5; a possible D gene is TRBD1 (6 bases). The CDR3 spans 16 residues. Trimming shortened V by 0 bases and J by 5 bases, and 14 bases separated the two germline ends. Per the germline V gene, CDR1 is SEHNR and CDR2 is FQNEAQ (reference sequence). CDR3 sequence (DNA): TGTGCCAGCAGCTTAGCCGGGGGGCCCTTCGATCAGCCCCAGCATTTT. It translates to CASSLAGGPFDQPQHF.

This chain links TRBV6-1 with TRBJ1-6, with 10 bases fitting TRBD1. V shed 4 bases and J 7 bases; nucleotides not matched to a gene: 4. The CDR3 totals 15 residues. Germline V gene sequence: CDR1 MNHNS, CDR2 SASEGT. As DNA, the CDR3 is TGTGCCAGCAGTGGAAGGACAGGGGGGAATTCACCCCTCCACTTT. Translated, it gives CASSGRTGGNSPLHF.

This chain joins TRBV11-2 and TRBJ2-7, with D unresolved. The germline CDR1 and CDR2 sequences are SGHAT and FQNNGV. V lost 4 bases to trimming and J lost 2 bases, with 18 bases between them. The CDR3 is 16 amino acids. CDR3 coding DNA: TGTGCCAGCAGCTCCCAGCTGGCTAGTCGGGCCTACGAGCAGTACTTC. This codes for CASSSQLASRAYEQYF.

The V call is TRBV30, the J call TRBJ1-1; 9 positions match TRBD1. The CDR3 loop spans 11 amino acids. With 7 bases clipped from V and 4 bases from J, the junction kept 1 base outside the gene matches. Germline V gene lookup returns CDR1 GTSNPN and CDR2 SVGIG (reference sequence). DNA for the CDR3: TGTGCCTTGGACAGGGGCACTGAAGCTTTCTTT. This translates into CALDRGTEAFF.